The clone carrying this T cell receptor beta chain was counted a few times. Its antigen is not known. This CDR3 contains 13 residues. V was clipped by 0 bases and J by 5 bases, with 8 bases between them. The V gene's germline CDR1 is LNHNV and CDR2 YYDKDF (reference sequence). Unique molecular identifiers were attached to individual cDNA molecules within the library. TCRdb independently ran MiXCR on the RACE reads; one entry per CDR3 protein. The sample contains some 300,000 distinct CDR3 sequences, around 5.5% of which appear only once. These data are taken from a study of human T cells and chemical hapten exposure. The time point: pre-sensitization, week 0. Treatment meaning: therapeutic diphenylcyclopropenone sensitization with weekly scalp DPC. Regarding the study as a whole: Against controls, expanded TCRs gave rise to significantly more large CDR3 similarity clusters. The immune response of these alopecia patients might not match healthy individuals'.

Source: whole blood, taken in connection with sensitization to the hapten diphenylcyclopropenone (DPC). V is TRBV15 and J is TRBJ2-7; tentatively, D is TRBD2 (5 bases). The clonotype was recovered from a woman aged 18-29 years with alopecia areata. Some clones in this sample may be carry-over from other donors' samples. The CDR3 is CATSRDEGNEQYF. The CDR3 bases are TGTGCCACCAGCAGAGATGAGGGAAACGAGCAGTACTTC.